This T cell receptor beta chain came from a study of blood T cell repertoires in COVID-19. Background on the study: Both acute and convalescent COVID-19 samples were obtained from the United States, Italy and Spain.

Recruited during active infection, patients (from Seattle) were subsequently followed longitudinally. CDR1 is KGHDR and CDR2 is SFDVKD in the germline V gene. Trimming took 4 bases from V and 6 from J; bases not matched to a gene: 6. The CDR3 has 15 amino acids. Authors' analysis steps: Amplifying reference gene primers gave estimates of nucleated cell counts. The table came from immunoSEQ multiplex PCR; TCRdb's copy has only in-frame clones and leaves some out. D and trimming come from the DNA, and the V and J calls and clone size come from that table. The sample has over 60,000 clones; 65% to 85% are singletons.

This chain links TRBV24-1 with TRBJ2-1; TRBD2 agrees at 9 bases. This sequence originates from a man in his sixties with COVID-19, enrolled during active disease. The sample taken for sequencing was peripheral blood. CDR3 nucleotides: TGTGCCACCAGTGACCCCGGGACTAGCAGCAATGAGCAGTTCTTC. It translates to CATSDPGTSSNEQFF.